This T cell receptor (beta chain) comes out of a study of T cells in Graves' hyperthyroidism and ophthalmopathy. There are many counts of this clonotype. Its antigen is not known. Amplification yielded TCR beta CDR3 regions, with RNA transcripts as the source. In the first-round RT-PCR of the TCR CDR3, the HTBI primer set was used. TCRdb processed the multiplex PCR reads anew with MiXCR; each CDR3 protein has one entry. The sample consists of about 400,000 distinct CDR3 sequences, 14% to 15% of them appearing once. The CDR3 is made up of 16 amino acids. V was clipped by 3 bases and J by 3 bases, with 18 bases between them. Germline CDR1 is SGHDN and CDR2 is FVKESK. Hyperthyroidism in the patients, aged 18 to 65, was newly diagnosed and under 2 months in duration. Study-wide points: Blood also showed most of the thyroid clonotypes that were expanded above 0.001.

The origin of this receptor is a woman under 40 with Graves' hyperthyroidism. The chain links TRBV14 to TRBJ2-7; D unclear. Sequencing was carried out using blood. The CDR3 loop reads CASSQDGLTQDYEQYF. CDR3 nucleotides: TGTGCCAGCAGCCAGGACGGCCTCACCCAGGACTACGAGCAGTACTTC.